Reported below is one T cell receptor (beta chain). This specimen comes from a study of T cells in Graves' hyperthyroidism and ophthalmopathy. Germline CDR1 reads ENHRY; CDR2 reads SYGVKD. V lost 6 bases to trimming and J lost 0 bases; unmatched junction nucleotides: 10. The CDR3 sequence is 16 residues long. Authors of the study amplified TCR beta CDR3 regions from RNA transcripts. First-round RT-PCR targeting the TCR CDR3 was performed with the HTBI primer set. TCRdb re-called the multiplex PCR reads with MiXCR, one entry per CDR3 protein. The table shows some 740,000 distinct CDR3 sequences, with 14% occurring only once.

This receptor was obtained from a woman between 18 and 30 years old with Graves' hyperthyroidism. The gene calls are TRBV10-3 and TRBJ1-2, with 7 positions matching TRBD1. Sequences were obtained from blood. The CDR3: CAIREQGSEPNYGYTF. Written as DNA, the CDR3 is TGTGCCATCAGGGAACAGGGGTCTGAACCTAACTATGGCTACACCTTC.